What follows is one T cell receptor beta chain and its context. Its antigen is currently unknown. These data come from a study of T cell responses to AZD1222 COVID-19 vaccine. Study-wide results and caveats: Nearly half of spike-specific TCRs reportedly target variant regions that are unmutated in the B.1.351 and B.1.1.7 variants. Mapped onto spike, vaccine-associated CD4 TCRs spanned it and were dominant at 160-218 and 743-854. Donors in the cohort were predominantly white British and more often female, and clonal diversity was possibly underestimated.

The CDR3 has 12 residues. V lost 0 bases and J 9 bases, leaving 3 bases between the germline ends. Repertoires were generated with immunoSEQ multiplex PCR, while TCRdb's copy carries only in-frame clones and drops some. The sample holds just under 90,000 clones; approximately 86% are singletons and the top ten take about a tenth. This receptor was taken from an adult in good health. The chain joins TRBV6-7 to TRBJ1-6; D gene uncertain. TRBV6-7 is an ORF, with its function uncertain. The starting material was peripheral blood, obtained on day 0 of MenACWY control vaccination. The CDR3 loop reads CASSYSVSPLHF. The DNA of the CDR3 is TGTGCCAGCAGTTACTCGGTTTCACCCCTCCACTTT.